The subject of this entry is one T cell receptor (beta chain). Its antigen is still unknown. These data come from a study of cytomegalovirus exposure and HLA in healthy donors. A multiplex PCR was run with 60 Vbeta primers and 13 Jbeta primers. This table comes from immunoSEQ multiplex PCR, and its TCRdb copy is limited to in-frame clones, with some not included. The table includes roughly 160,000 clones, roughly 79% detected once. Study results and limitations: Data from an earlier analysis indicated that most TCR beta V segments were productive either about 87% or about 30% of the time. There was a cluster of highly shared sequence variants that was likely a sequencing artifact. Solely CMV serostatus was available to characterize immune exposure. Another analysis was done later, and it associated 17,000 or so TCR beta sequences with HLA alleles at 0.05 false discovery rate.

Sample: PBMCs. This receptor was obtained from a woman in her 50s in good health and CMV-seropositive.

CDR3 residues: CASSQGVSRGGDTEAFF. The CDR3 DNA reads as TGTGCCAGCAGCCAAGGGGTAAGCCGGGGTGGGGACACTGAAGCTTTCTTT. This sequence joins TRBV4-2 and TRBJ1-1; unclear D gene. This CDR3 has 17 residues. Germline CDR1 and CDR2: LGHNA and YNFKEQ. Trimming took off 1 base at V and 3 bases at J, with 18 bases between the two ends.